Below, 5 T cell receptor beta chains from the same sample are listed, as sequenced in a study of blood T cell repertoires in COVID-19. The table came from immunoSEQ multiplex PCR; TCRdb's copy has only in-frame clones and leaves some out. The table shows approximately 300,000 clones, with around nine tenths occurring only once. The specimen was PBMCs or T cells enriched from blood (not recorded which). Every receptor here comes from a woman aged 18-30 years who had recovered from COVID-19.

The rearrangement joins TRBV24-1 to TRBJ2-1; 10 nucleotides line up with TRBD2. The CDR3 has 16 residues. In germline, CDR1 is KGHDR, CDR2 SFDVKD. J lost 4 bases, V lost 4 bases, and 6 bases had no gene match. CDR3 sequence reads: CATSDLSGRPYNEQFF. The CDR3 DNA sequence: TGTGCCACCAGTGACCTTAGCGGGAGGCCATACAATGAGCAGTTCTTC.

The CDR3 sequence: CASSRNRGEQYF. As DNA, the CDR3 is TGTGCCAGCAGCCGGAACAGGGGCGAGCAGTACTTC. The chain combines TRBV11-2 with TRBJ2-7, with 7 bases identical to TRBD1. Germline loops: CDR1 SGHAT, CDR2 FQNNGV. The CDR3 runs 12 residues. Trimming at V came to 5 bases and at J to 6 bases, leaving 4 bases not matched to a gene.

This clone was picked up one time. The CDR3 loop reads CASSLYQGGAETQYF. The CDR3 DNA reads TGTGCCAGCAGCTTGTATCAAGGAGGCGCAGAGACCCAGTACTTC. The J gene is TRBJ2-5, the V gene TRBV5-6; D is perhaps TRBD2 (5 bases). V was trimmed by 1 base and J by 4 bases, leaving 14 bases between them. Germline-derived CDR1 and CDR2 are SGHDT and YYEEEE. This CDR3 has 15 residues.

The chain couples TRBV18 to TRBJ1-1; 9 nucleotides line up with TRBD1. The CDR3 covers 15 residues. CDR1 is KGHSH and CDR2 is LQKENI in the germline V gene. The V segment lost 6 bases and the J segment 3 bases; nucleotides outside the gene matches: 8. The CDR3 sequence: CASSYTQGADTEAFF. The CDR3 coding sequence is TGTGCCAGCTCGTACACACAGGGGGCGGACACTGAAGCTTTCTTT.

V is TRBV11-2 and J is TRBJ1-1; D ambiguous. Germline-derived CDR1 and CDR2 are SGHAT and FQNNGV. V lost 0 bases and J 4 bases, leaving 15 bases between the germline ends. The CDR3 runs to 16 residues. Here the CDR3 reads CASSLDRASRGTEAFF. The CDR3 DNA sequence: TGTGCCAGCAGCTTAGATCGGGCATCTCGGGGCACTGAAGCTTTCTTT.